This T cell receptor beta chain was sequenced in a study of blood T cell repertoires in COVID-19. Study-wide context: PBMCs, B-cell-depleted T cells, or T cells provided the cDNA or gDNA that made up the material.

Measured with immunoSEQ multiplex PCR; TCRdb has only the in-frame clones, and not every one. The sample comprises 130,000 or so clones, roughly 84% of which are singletons, and approximately 8.9% rests with the top ten. V shed 4 bases, J shed 8 bases, and the junction held 15 bases outside the gene matches. This CDR3 is 17 amino acids long. The germline V gene has CDR1 ENHRY and CDR2 SYGVKD. In Seattle, patients joined the study during active infection and were tracked longitudinally. The TCR comes from a man aged 25 to 40 with COVID-19, enrolled during active disease. The sequenced sample consisted of peripheral blood. V usage is TRBV10-3 and J usage is TRBJ2-1; the match to TRBD2 covers 9 bases. The CDR3 region is CAISALGGSGSIYEQFF. For the CDR3, the DNA is TGTGCCATCAGTGCCCTTGGGGGTAGCGGGAGTATCTATGAGCAGTTCTTC.